The rows below give T cell receptor beta chains drawn from one sample of a study of post-analysis software for immune sequencing data. Via MiXCR, TCRdb re-called the PCR reads, giving one row per CDR3 protein. In the table there are about half a million distinct CDR3 sequences, around 40% of which are singletons. Sequences were obtained from blood. These receptors came from a girl under 18 with multiple sclerosis. Both conserved end residues are trimmed from each CDR3.

>TRBV5-1
ASSPGLAGEGRSYEQY
>TRBV20-1
SATRTVKETQY
>TRBV7-9
ASSLMGGNEQY
>TRBV27
ASSSDRSGEPQH
>TRBV6-1
ASSGQGKRQPQH
>TRBV12-3/TRBV12-4
ASSPRVAVSSYNEQF
>TRBV12-3/TRBV12-4
ASNNRGAPSSYNEQF
>TRBV5-6
ASSLTGSKNIQY
>TRBV6-2/TRBV6-3
ASSYSRQDPSEAF
>TRBV7-8
ASSLASSGTNEQF
>TRBV7-3
ASSPTSGSGTDTQY
>TRBV11-1
ASSLGVPGEETQY
>TRBV15
ATSRDSGDRGYGYT
>TRBV5-1
ASSPGVNPGETQY
>TRBV20-1
SAEPGLAGSLNEQF
>TRBV4-1
ASSEELAGGSYNEQF
>TRBV3-1
ASSRPGNQPQH
>TRBV20-1
SATRDRGYNEQF
>TRBV2
ASSERFKGDTQY
>TRBV28
ASSDLPGRANTEAF
>TRBV4-3
ASSPATGSATEAF
>TRBV6-2/TRBV6-3
ASSYSIVARGLAGHETQY
>TRBV20-1
SANLAGEEY
>TRBV7-8
ASSLLPGLTFFSGELF
>TRBV18
ASSHTETGEKLF
>TRBV7-3
ASSTGQGHEQY
>TRBV24-1
ATSDLAGGDTQY
>TRBV29-1
SVAGVSSYNEQF
>TRBV2
ASMRQGLLIWNEQF
>TRBV5-1
ASSLAKTGGTLRATDTQY
>TRBV5-4
ASSLGQFKETQY
>TRBV7-2
ASSLEVGRRKTQY
>TRBV5-1
ASSLEVGYEQY
>TRBV24-1
ATSDSGGRQF
>TRBV7-6
ASSLFSGSYEQY
>TRBV7-9
ASSLGDLFYEQY
>TRBV12-3/TRBV12-4
ASSFIGSHYGYT
>TRBV29-1
SVEGLAGVQETQY